Following are 21 T cell receptor beta chains from one sample sequenced in a study of blood T cells in healthy people across ages (dated by TCRdb to between 2014 and 2016). The library was generated by 5' RACE. These reads were obtained on an Illumina HiSeq 2500. The second PCR ran for roughly 6 to 11 cycles and used a J-beta primer mix along with a sample-barcoded 5' primer. The raw public data were reprocessed by TCRdb itself: fastp quality trimming at Q25, MiXCR clonotype calling, in-frame beta chains only. Rows are unified per CDR3 protein, each entry keeping the most common DNA and genes. This sample holds under 1,000,000 distinct CDR3 sequences; 46% were observed only once. Clones ranked in the top ten supply 15% to 20% of the sample. Sequenced sample: blood. The receptors come from an elderly man in good health.

This chain uses TRBV5-5 with TRBJ2-5; D might be TRBD2 (7 bases). The CDR3 totals 13 residues. V lost 6 bases to trimming and J lost 5 bases, with 14 bases between them. In germline, CDR1 is SGHKS, CDR2 YYEKEE (reference sequence). The chain's CDR3 is CASNRGGGETQYF. In DNA form, the CDR3 reads TGTGCCAGCAACCGGGGAGGGGGTGAGACCCAGTACTTC.

The table lists this clonotype with a few counts. V is TRBV29-1 and J is TRBJ2-1; the match to TRBD2 covers 8 bases. Germline CDR1 reads SQVTM; CDR2 reads ANQGSEA. CDR3 length equals 14 residues. V trimming: 4 bases; J trimming: 1 base; junction bases outside the gene matches: 3. For the CDR3, the DNA is TGCAGCGTTGCACTAGCGGAGTCCTACAATGAGCAGTTCTTC. This encodes CSVALAESYNEQFF.

This chain connects TRBV9 to TRBJ2-3; 7 nucleotides agree with TRBD2. With 0 bases clipped from V and 5 bases from J, the junction kept 6 bases outside the gene matches. The CDR3 spans 15 residues. Germline V CDR1 and CDR2: SGDLS, YYNGEE. The CDR3 here is CASSVAAGAKDTQYF. The CDR3 DNA follows: TGTGCCAGCAGCGTAGCGGCGGGAGCGAAAGATACGCAGTATTTT.

A word on this clonotype: A much larger clone differs by one base, so this may be a read error. The chain recombines TRBV5-1 with TRBJ2-1; D is unclear. CDR3 length: 11 amino acids. The V and J ends lost 1 base and 8 bases respectively, with 4 bases between them. CDR1 is SGHRS and CDR2 is YFSETQ in the germline V gene. The CDR3 reads CASSLMHEQFF. CDR3 in DNA: TGCGCCAGCAGCTTGATGCATGAGCAGTTCTTC.

The sample holds a few counts of this clonotype. The V call is TRBV5-1, the J call TRBJ2-3; D is uncertain. V was pared by 7 bases and J by 0 bases, with 6 bases between. Germline V gene sequence: CDR1 SGHRS, CDR2 YFSETQ. The CDR3 runs to 12 residues. The CDR3, as DNA: TGCGCCAGCGCCTTTAGCACAGATACGCAGTATTTT. Its protein product is CASAFSTDTQYF. Full variable domain (missing parts from reference TRBV5-1 and TRBJ2-3): KAGVTQTPRYLIKTRGQQVTLSCSPISGHRSVSWYQQTPGQGLQFLFEYFSETQRNKGNFPGRFSGRQFSNSRSEMNVSTLELGDSALYLCASAFSTDTQYFGPGTRLTVL.

This clonotype has just a few counts. The chain joins TRBV12-3 or TRBV12-4 to TRBJ2-3; 10 positions agree with TRBD2. V dropped 5 bases and J dropped 1; count of bases not matched to a gene: 9. The CDR3 sequence is 17 residues long. CDR3 protein: CASSPFPGTSGTDTQYF. Here the CDR3 DNA reads TGTGCCAGCAGTCCGTTCCCTGGGACTAGCGGCACAGATACGCAGTATTTT.

This rearrangement joins TRBV29-1 to TRBJ2-7; 10 bases are shared with TRBD1. Germline loops: CDR1 SQVTM, CDR2 ANQGSEA. The length of the CDR3 is 16 residues. V lost 3 bases, J lost 7 bases, and 15 bases stayed unmatched. For the CDR3, the DNA is TGCAGCGTTGAGAAATTTTCCCGGGACAGGGGACTTGAGCAGTACTTC. This translates into CSVEKFSRDRGLEQYF.

The V and J genes are TRBV5-1 and TRBJ2-7; D ambiguous. The V end was cut by 1 base, the J end by 4 bases, with 6 bases between. Germline loops: CDR1 SGHRS, CDR2 YFSETQ. CDR3 length equals 12 residues. CDR3 sequence (DNA): TGCGCCAGCAGCTTGTTGGAGTACGAGCAGTACTTC. Translation: CASSLLEYEQYF.

The table lists this clonotype with a few counts. CDR3: CASRRGSGTEQFF. For the CDR3, the DNA is TGTGCCTCCAGACGTGGGAGTGGGACTGAGCAGTTCTTC. The J gene is TRBJ2-1, the V gene TRBV14; the D gene could be TRBD1 or TRBD2 (5 bases each). Trimming took off 11 bases at V and 9 bases at J, with 20 bases between the two ends. The CDR3 contains 13 residues. CDR1 is SGHDN, CDR2 FVKESK, per germline.

A remark on this clonotype: The junction departs from the called germline gene at one end, perhaps through a read error. This chain links TRBV20-1 with TRBJ1-2, with D possibly matching TRBD1 (5 bases). This CDR3 comprises 16 residues. The germline CDR1 and CDR2 sequences are DFQATT and SNEGSKA (reference sequence). The CDR3 is CSARDVTGTRNCGYTF. CDR3 DNA: TGCAGTGCTAGAGATGTAACGGGGACCAGAAACTGTGGCTACACCTTC.

This clonotype was observed at least ten times. The chain is built from TRBV20-1 and TRBJ2-3; TRBD2 matches 9 bases. V gave up 3 bases and J gave up 1 base; unmatched junction bases: 11. CDR3 length equals 17 residues. Germline CDR1 reads DFQATT; CDR2 reads SNEGSKA (reference sequence). The CDR3 bases are TGCAGTGCTAGTGTTCTGTTTAGCGGGAGCGGCACAGATACGCAGTATTTT. As protein: CSASVLFSGSGTDTQYF.

The chain is built from TRBV7-2 and TRBJ2-1, with no clear D. The J call may be incorrect, as the DNA end agrees better with TRBJ2-7. The CDR3 is made up of 13 amino acids. Germline V CDR1 and CDR2: SGHTA, FQGNSA. The CDR3 DNA reads as TGTGCCAGCAGCCCCCACTCCTACAATGAGCAGTACTTC. This gives the protein CASSPHSYNEQYF.

This clonotype was seen more than once but under ten times. The chain recombines TRBV29-1 with TRBJ2-7; no clear D. The germline gives CDR1 SQVTM, CDR2 ANQGSEA. This CDR3 spans 12 amino acids. The germline V and J ends were trimmed by 1 base and 0 bases, with 4 bases remaining between them. The CDR3 DNA is TGCAGCGTTGAAGCTTTCTCCTACGAGCAGTACTTC. Translated, it gives CSVEAFSYEQYF.

The genes are TRBV12-3 or TRBV12-4 and TRBJ2-3, with 9 bases identical to TRBD2. V lost 5 bases to trimming and J lost 4 bases; unmatched junction nucleotides: 4. The CDR3 totals 14 residues. The CDR3 protein is CASSDSGRPDTQYF. CDR3 nucleotides: TGTGCCAGCAGTGACAGCGGGAGGCCAGATACGCAGTATTTT.

The chain has TRBV12-3 or TRBV12-4 and TRBJ2-7, with 9 bases fitting TRBD1. The CDR3 covers 14 residues. Germline trimming cut 4 bases from V and 3 bases from J; bases unmatched to any gene: 4. CDR3 sequence (DNA): TGTGCCAGCAGTTCCGGACAGGGGATCTACGAGCAGTACTTC. This encodes CASSSGQGIYEQYF.

The V call is TRBV9, the J call TRBJ2-4, with 11 positions matching TRBD2. V lost 0 bases and J lost 5; bases outside the gene matches: 7. The CDR3 has 17 amino acids. Germline values: CDR1 SGDLS, CDR2 YYNGEE. Written as DNA, the CDR3 is TGTGCCAGCAGCGTAGCAACTAGCGGGAGTGTGGAAAACATTCAGTACTTC. Protein sequence: CASSVATSGSVENIQYF.

The table lists this clonotype with a few counts. The J gene is TRBJ2-4, the V gene TRBV7-2, with D possibly TRBD1 on 5 matching bases. The CDR3 consists of 16 residues. V lost 3 bases, J lost 6 bases, and 18 bases lay in between. Germline V lookup: CDR1 SGHTA, CDR2 FQGNSA. CDR3 residues: CASSFIRSGFGNIQYF. The CDR3 bases are TGTGCCAGCAGCTTTATCCGGTCAGGGTTTGGAAACATTCAGTACTTC.

The chain has TRBV4-1 and TRBJ2-7, with D tentatively TRBD1 or TRBD2 (5 bases each). The CDR3 length is 13 residues. From germline, CDR1 is MGHRA and CDR2 YSYEKL. Trimming removed 0 bases at V and 7 bases at J, with 10 bases between. The CDR3 DNA is TGCGCCAGCAGCCAAGATGAGGGGCGAGAGCAGTACTTC. Amino acids: CASSQDEGREQYF.

This chain joins TRBV3-1 and TRBJ2-7; 12 positions match TRBD2. Germline lookup yields CDR1 LGHDT and CDR2 YNNKEL (reference sequence). CDR3 length equals 15 residues. With 2 bases clipped from V and 8 bases from J, the junction kept 7 bases outside the gene matches. CDR3 sequence reads: CASSQSRTSGIKQYF. The CDR3, as DNA: TGTGCCAGCAGCCAATCGCGGACTAGCGGGATCAAGCAGTACTTC.

On this clonotype itself: This may stem from a read error, because a much larger clone lies one nucleotide away. The chain carries TRBV12-3 or TRBV12-4 and TRBJ2-5, with no clear D. Trimming left V 1 base short and J 2 bases short, with 14 bases between. The length of the CDR3 is 16 residues. CDR3 in DNA: TGTGCCAGCAGTTTAGAGGCACCGTCGAGACAAGAGACCCAGTACTTC. Translated, it gives CASSLEAPSRQETQYF.

The chain is built from TRBV15 and TRBJ2-7, with TRBD1 matching 8 bases. The CDR3 extends over 15 amino acids. From germline, CDR1 is LNHNV and CDR2 YYDKDF (reference sequence). Germline trimming cut 0 bases from V and 6 bases from J; bases unmatched to any gene: 7. The CDR3 DNA is TGTGCCACCAGCAGAGATTTAGGACAGGGAAGCGAGCAGTACTTC. This gives the protein CATSRDLGQGSEQYF.